These 13 T cell receptor beta chains were sequenced from one sample in a study of blood T cell repertoires in COVID-19. Clones were read by immunoSEQ multiplex PCR, and TCRdb kept only the in-frame ones, dropping some. The table shows under 150,000 clones, with more than 70% occurring only once. Material for sequencing was peripheral blood. The receptor source for this set is a human donor in a cohort sampled during active COVID-19.

This clone showed up just once. The chain links TRBV7-3 to TRBJ2-1; D is perhaps TRBD1 (6 bases). Germline CDR1 and CDR2: SGHTA and FQGTGA. V was shortened by 5 bases and J by 0 bases, with 14 bases between the two germline ends. This CDR3 has 16 residues. The CDR3 bases are TGTGCCAGCAGCCGAACAGGGACCAGCTCCTACAATGAGCAGTTCTTC. As protein: CASSRTGTSSYNEQFF.

This rearrangement joins TRBV9 to TRBJ1-1; a weak D match, TRBD1 (5 bases). V gave up 0 bases and J gave up 2 bases, with 14 bases separating them. The CDR3 sequence is 16 residues long. Per the germline V gene, CDR1 is SGDLS and CDR2 is YYNGEE. The CDR3 nucleotides are TGTGCCAGCAGCGTAGCTGGCGGGACGGGAAACACTGAAGCTTTCTTT. Its protein is CASSVAGGTGNTEAFF.

This CDR3 is CASGMGPEETQYF. The CDR3 DNA follows: TGTGCCAGCGGAATGGGGCCAGAAGAGACCCAGTACTTC. The chain carries TRBV2 and TRBJ2-5; D is possibly TRBD1 (5 bases). This CDR3 has 13 residues. The germline gives CDR1 SNHLY, CDR2 FYNNEI. V was cut by 8 bases and J by 3 bases, with 13 bases left in between.

The V call is TRBV6-5, the J call TRBJ2-7; 9 bases map to TRBD1. V dropped 2 bases and J dropped 3; count of bases not matched to a gene: 5. From germline, CDR1 is MNHEY and CDR2 SVGAGI. CDR3 length equals 15 residues. DNA of the CDR3: TGTGCCAGCAGTTACGGGACAGGGCCGAACTACGAGCAGTACTTC. This encodes CASSYGTGPNYEQYF.

CDR3 nucleotides: TGTGCCAGCTATGCCGGGACTAGCACCTACAATGAGCAGTTCTTC. Encoded protein: CASYAGTSTYNEQFF. The chain recombines TRBV28 with TRBJ2-1, with 9 bases that match TRBD2. After removal of 8 bases from V and 2 bases from J, the junction contained 7 bases not matched to a gene. CDR3 length equals 15 residues. Germline lookup yields CDR1 MDHEN and CDR2 SYDVKM.

The chain uses TRBV7-3 and TRBJ1-1, with unresolved D. V lost 5 bases to trimming and J lost 5 bases, with 12 bases between them. The CDR3 is 13 residues long. In germline, CDR1 is SGHTA, CDR2 FQGTGA. The CDR3 spells CASSLAGRTEAFF. In DNA form, the CDR3 reads TGTGCCAGCAGCCTAGCCGGAAGAACTGAAGCTTTCTTT. The full variable domain, with the rest looked up from reference TRBV7-3 and TRBJ1-1, is GAGVSQTPSNKVTEKGKYVELRCDPISGHTALYWYRQSLGQGPEFLIYFQGTGAADDSGLPNDRFFAVRPEGSVSTLKIQRTERGDSAVYLCASSLAGRTEAFFGQGTRLTVV.

This chain uses TRBV5-1 with TRBJ1-1, with D possibly TRBD1 on 6 matching bases. This CDR3 is 14 amino acids long. Trimming took 6 bases from V and 1 from J, leaving 13 bases between them. From germline, CDR1 is SGHRS and CDR2 YFSETQ. The CDR3 spells CASNPGGPNTEAFF. CDR3 nucleotides: TGCGCCAGCAACCCCGGGGGGCCGAACACTGAAGCTTTCTTT.

The chain links TRBV11-2 to TRBJ2-5; 8 bases are shared with TRBD2. J gave up 0 bases and V 5 bases, and 14 bases lay outside the gene matches. Looked up from germline, CDR1 is SGHAT and CDR2 is FQNNGV. The CDR3 is 18 amino acids. The CDR3 sequence: CASSRMGVRGGHQETQYF. Here the CDR3 DNA reads TGTGCCAGCAGCCGAATGGGGGTCCGGGGGGGCCACCAAGAGACCCAGTACTTC. The variable domain in full, with the rest retrieved from reference TRBV11-2 and TRBJ2-5, is EAGVAQSPRYKIIEKRQSVAFWCNPISGHATLYWYQQILGQGPKLLIQFQNNGVVDDSQLPKDRFSAERLKGVDSTLKIQPAKLEDSAVYLCASSRMGVRGGHQETQYFGPGTRLLVL.

This clone was seen more than once but under ten times. The chain joins TRBV11-2 to TRBJ2-3; D perhaps matches TRBD2 (6 bases). The CDR3 contains 14 residues. Germline values: CDR1 SGHAT, CDR2 FQNNGV. V lost 8 bases to trimming and J lost 3 bases, with 15 bases between them. CDR3 amino acids: CASFAGSWTDTQYF. Written as DNA, the CDR3 is TGTGCCAGCTTTGCGGGAAGTTGGACAGATACGCAGTATTTT.

The V call is TRBV7-9, the J call TRBJ2-3; a possible D gene is TRBD1 (6 bases). This CDR3 region has 14 residues. Between the trimmed V and J ends, which lost 2 bases and 4 bases, there was a span of 10 bases. The germline gives CDR1 SEHNR, CDR2 FQNEAQ (reference sequence). CDR3 bases: TGTGCCAGCAGCTTACGCACAGGGTCAGATACGCAGTATTTT. Amino acid sequence: CASSLRTGSDTQYF.

This clone was seen a handful of times. The CDR3, as DNA: TGTGCCAGCACCCCGGGGGGGGCGATCGGGGAGCTGTTTTTT. Protein: CASTPGGAIGELFF. The chain carries TRBV7-2 and TRBJ2-2; 8 bases are a match to TRBD2. The CDR3 loop spans 14 amino acids. CDR1 is SGHTA, CDR2 FQGNSA, per germline. With 7 bases clipped from V and 7 bases from J, the junction kept 8 bases outside the gene matches.

The V and J genes are TRBV4-1 and TRBJ2-1, with 10 bases fitting TRBD2. V shed 4 bases and J 4 bases; nucleotides not matched to a gene: 22. The CDR3 totals 21 residues. In germline, CDR1 is MGHRA, CDR2 YSYEKL. Here the CDR3 DNA reads TGCGCCAGCAGCCCAGGCCAAGGAACGGTGAGGACTAGCGGTCGGTACAATGAGCAGTTCTTC. Residues: CASSPGQGTVRTSGRYNEQFF.

This chain links TRBV6-2 or TRBV6-3 with TRBJ2-4; D perhaps matches TRBD2 (6 bases). Germline V lookup: CDR1 MNHEY, CDR2 SVGEGT. The ends were cut back, 5 bases at V and 1 base at J, with 12 bases in the middle. This CDR3 region has 15 residues. The CDR3 DNA reads TGTGCCAGCAGTCCCACTAGCTTCGCCAAAAACATTCAGTACTTC. Its protein product is CASSPTSFAKNIQYF.